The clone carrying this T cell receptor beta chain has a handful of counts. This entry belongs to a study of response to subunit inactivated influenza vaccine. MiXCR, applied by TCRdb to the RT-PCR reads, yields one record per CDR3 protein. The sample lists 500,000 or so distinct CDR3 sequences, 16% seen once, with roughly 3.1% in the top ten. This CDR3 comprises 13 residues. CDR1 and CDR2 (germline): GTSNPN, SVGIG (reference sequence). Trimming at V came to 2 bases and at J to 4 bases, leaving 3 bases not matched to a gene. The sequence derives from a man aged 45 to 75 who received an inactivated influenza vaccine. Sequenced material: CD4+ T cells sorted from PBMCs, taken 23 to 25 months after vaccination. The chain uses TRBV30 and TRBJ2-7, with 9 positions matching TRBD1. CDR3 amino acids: CAWSHGQGYEQYF. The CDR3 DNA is TGTGCCTGGAGTCACGGACAGGGGTACGAGCAGTACTTC. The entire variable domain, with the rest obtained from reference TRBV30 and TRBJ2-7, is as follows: SQTIHQWPATLVQPVGSPLSLECTVEGTSNPNLYWYRQAAGRGLQLLFYSVGIGQISSEVPQNLSASRPQDRQFILSSKKLLLSDSGFYLCAWSHGQGYEQYFGPGTRLTVT.